Each of the 28 T cell receptor beta chains below was sequenced from the same sample in a study of shared clonotypes between healthy human individuals. Profiling relied on immunoSEQ multiplex PCR, and the TCRdb table lists in-frame clones only, not all of them. Among around 1.9 million clones, about 93% were seen once, and the ten largest hold 1.5% to 2%. The naive CD8 subset, CD45RO-negative cells positively selected for CCR7, excluded terminally differentiated effector memory CD45RA+ cells. Sequencing was carried out using naive CD8+ T cells from PBMCs. Receptors originate from a young man in good health. Some clones in this sample may be carry-over from other donors' samples.

This clone was counted a single time. This rearrangement joins TRBV29-1 to TRBJ1-1; the D is unclear. V lost 3 bases and J lost 5, with 10 bases in between. Germline CDR1 SQVTM, CDR2 ANQGSEA. CDR3 size: 12 residues. CDR3 protein: CSVEGRRTEAFF. The DNA of the CDR3 is TGCAGCGTTGAGGGCAGGAGGACTGAAGCTTTCTTT.

The V call is TRBV14, the J call TRBJ1-5; TRBD1 matches 9 bases. V was pared by 5 bases and J by 4 bases, with 6 bases of the junction left unmatched. Germline lookup yields CDR1 SGHDN and CDR2 FVKESK. The CDR3 is made up of 15 amino acids. The CDR3 region is CASSLRDRANQPQHF. DNA for the CDR3: TGTGCCAGCAGCTTAAGGGACAGGGCTAATCAGCCCCAGCATTTT.

With regard to this clone: This CDR3 is also generated by other DNA sequences in the sample. The genes are TRBV7-9 and TRBJ2-1, with 12 bases lining up with TRBD2. Germline CDR1 is SEHNR and CDR2 is FQNEAQ (reference sequence). This CDR3 has 16 amino acids. The V gene end was trimmed by 5 bases and the J gene end by 2 bases; junction bases not matched to a gene: 4. CDR3 residues: CASSPGTSGPYNEQFF. For the CDR3, the DNA is TGTGCCAGCAGCCCAGGGACTAGCGGGCCCTACAATGAGCAGTTCTTC.

The chain couples TRBV11-3 to TRBJ2-1, with 14 bases fitting TRBD2. Germline CDR1 SGHNT, CDR2 YENEEA. There are 15 residues in the CDR3. The V segment lost 5 bases and the J segment 6 bases; nucleotides outside the gene matches: 3. The CDR3 here is CASSEGLAGVNEQFF. The CDR3 bases are TGTGCCAGCAGCGAGGGACTAGCGGGAGTCAATGAGCAGTTCTTC.

The genes are TRBV18 and TRBJ2-3, with TRBD2 as a possible D gene (5 bases). Germline lookup yields CDR1 KGHSH and CDR2 LQKENI. The CDR3 contains 14 residues. Deletions cut 4 bases from V and 2 bases from J, with 10 bases between. CDR3 in amino acids: CASSLWRSTDTQYF. CDR3 nucleotide sequence: TGTGCCAGCTCACTATGGAGGTCCACAGATACGCAGTATTTT.

The CDR3 reads CASRLGLGDQPYTF. In DNA, the CDR3 is TGTGCCAGCAGACTCGGCCTAGGTGACCAGCCCTACACCTTC. The V gene is TRBV7-9, the J gene TRBJ1-2, with D unresolved. Germline CDR1 and CDR2: SEHNR and FQNEAQ (reference sequence). Trimming left V 6 bases short and J 10 bases short, with 21 bases between. The CDR3 extends over 14 amino acids.

The V gene is TRBV11-2, the J gene TRBJ1-3, with 7 bases matching TRBD1. This CDR3 is 16 amino acids long. Trimming took 2 bases from V and 4 from J; bases not matched to a gene: 8. Germline loops: CDR1 SGHAT, CDR2 FQNNGV. CDR3: CASSLYGTERGNTIYF. In DNA, the CDR3 is TGTGCCAGCAGCTTATACGGGACAGAGAGAGGAAACACCATATATTTT.

V usage is TRBV19 and J usage is TRBJ2-3, with 9 bases lining up with TRBD2. Germline V gives CDR1 LNHDA, CDR2 SQIVND (reference sequence). CDR3 length: 15 amino acids. The J segment lost 2 bases and the V segment lost 4 bases, leaving 4 bases of the junction unmatched. The CDR3 DNA follows: TGTGCCAGTAGTACTCTAGCGGGGCTCACAGATACGCAGTATTTT. Translating gives CASSTLAGLTDTQYF. Using reference TRBV19 and TRBJ2-3 for the parts outside the CDR3, the full variable domain is DGGITQSPKYLFRKEGQNVTLSCEQNLNHDAMYWYRQDPGQGLRLIYYSQIVNDFQKGDIAEGYSVSREKKESFPLTVTSAQKNPTAFYLCASSTLAGLTDTQYFGPGTRLTVL.

The rearrangement joins TRBV27 to TRBJ2-5; possibly TRBD1 for D (7 bases). Germline V gene data show CDR1 as MNHEY and CDR2 as SMNVEV (reference sequence). The CDR3 covers 13 residues. The V end was cut by 3 bases, the J end by 9 bases, with 14 bases between. CDR3 region: CASSLGRGDSQYF. In nucleotides, the CDR3 is TGTGCCAGCAGTTTGGGCAGGGGGGATTCCCAGTACTTC.

This clone was counted a single time. The chain employs TRBV10-1 and TRBJ2-2; 8 nucleotides line up with TRBD2. The CDR3 length is 17 residues. V lost 3 bases to trimming and J lost 4 bases; unmatched junction nucleotides: 10. The V gene's germline CDR1 is WNHNN and CDR2 SYGVQD (reference sequence). The CDR3 DNA sequence: TGCGCCAGCAGTGATCCCTTAGCGGGACAAGGCACCGGGGAGCTGTTTTTT. Its translation is CASSDPLAGQGTGELFF.

In the case of this clone: This same CDR3 is encoded by further DNA sequences in the sample. The chain combines TRBV9 with TRBJ2-7, with TRBD2 matching over 9 bases. Germline lookup yields CDR1 SGDLS and CDR2 YYNGEE. CDR3 length equals 14 residues. The J segment lost 3 bases and the V segment lost 2 bases, leaving 3 bases of the junction unmatched. CDR3 nucleotides: TGTGCCAGCAGCGTTGGTAGCGGGGGCTACGAGCAGTACTTC. This sequence encodes CASSVGSGGYEQYF.

This clone was observed a handful of times. The rearrangement links TRBV9 to TRBJ1-5, with 11 bases that match TRBD1. Germline loops: CDR1 SGDLS, CDR2 YYNGEE. The ends lost 3 bases at V and 6 bases at J; junction bases unmatched: 5. This CDR3 has 15 amino acids. The chain's CDR3 is CASSAGQGVGQPQHF. CDR3 coding DNA: TGTGCCAGCAGCGCGGGACAGGGGGTTGGTCAGCCCCAGCATTTT. The entire variable domain, with the rest obtained from reference TRBV9 and TRBJ1-5, is as follows: DSGVTQTPKHLITATGQRVTLRCSPRSGDLSVYWYQQSLDQGLQFLIQYYNGEERAKGNILERFSAQQFPDLHSELNLSSLELGDSALYFCASSAGQGVGQPQHFGDGTRLSIL.

The chain carries TRBV27 and TRBJ1-1; no reliable D call. The CDR3 runs to 14 residues. The germline CDR1 and CDR2 sequences are MNHEY and SMNVEV (reference sequence). Trimming removed 5 bases at V and 11 bases at J, with 21 bases between. The CDR3 here is CASSPKDESRGAFF. CDR3 in DNA: TGTGCCAGCAGTCCCAAGGATGAGTCTCGCGGGGCTTTCTTT.

The chain combines TRBV11-2 with TRBJ2-5; 7 bases match TRBD1. V shed 4 bases and J 1 base; nucleotides not matched to a gene: 9. Germline V gene sequence: CDR1 SGHAT, CDR2 FQNNGV. The CDR3 contains 16 residues. The CDR3 loop is CASSSPRRGRQETQYF. The CDR3 DNA sequence: TGTGCCAGCAGCTCCCCCAGAAGGGGGCGCCAAGAGACCCAGTACTTC.

This clone was detected once. CDR3 DNA: TGTGCCAGCAGTCTGTCTGCTAGGGTCTACGAGCAGTACTTC. Translated, it gives CASSLSARVYEQYF. This chain joins TRBV27 and TRBJ2-7; D not resolved. V was cut by 5 bases and J by 3 bases, with 14 bases left in between. The length of the CDR3 is 14 residues. Germline V gene sequence: CDR1 MNHEY, CDR2 SMNVEV (reference sequence).

The rearrangement links TRBV5-1 to TRBJ1-2, with TRBD1 matching over 7 bases. CDR1 and CDR2 (germline): SGHRS, YFSETQ. Trimming took 4 bases from V and 6 from J; bases not matched to a gene: 9. This CDR3 is built from 14 residues. DNA for the CDR3: TGCGCCAGCAGCCACGAGGGACAGTTGGATGGCTACACCTTC. Translation: CASSHEGQLDGYTF.

The V call is TRBV4-3, the J call TRBJ2-1; no clear D gene. V shed 0 bases and J shed 4 bases, with 10 bases lying between them. Germline CDR1 is LGHNA and CDR2 is YSLEER. CDR3 length equals 15 residues. CDR3 nucleotide sequence: TGCGCCAGCAGCCAAGATGGCACACATTACAATGAGCAGTTCTTC. Protein product: CASSQDGTHYNEQFF.

With regard to this clone: The same CDR3 is also encoded by other DNA sequences in this sample. The genes are TRBV28 and TRBJ1-1; TRBD1 agrees at 9 bases. The CDR3 covers 12 residues. With 6 bases clipped from V and 4 bases from J, the junction kept 0 bases outside the gene matches. Germline V CDR1 and CDR2: MDHEN, SYDVKM. The CDR3 region is CASRDRGTEAFF. The CDR3 region has the DNA TGTGCCAGCAGGGACAGGGGCACTGAAGCTTTCTTT.

Comment on this clone: The identical CDR3 is also encoded by other nucleotide sequences in the sample. The rearrangement uses TRBV7-9 and TRBJ2-7; no clear D. Looked up from germline, CDR1 is SEHNR and CDR2 is FQNEAQ (reference sequence). The CDR3 contains 12 residues. V was clipped by 0 bases and J by 7 bases, with 7 bases between them. CDR3 amino acids: CASSLASREQYF. The CDR3 nucleotides are TGTGCCAGCAGCTTAGCGAGTCGGGAGCAGTACTTC.

The J gene is TRBJ1-1, the V gene TRBV5-8; unclear D gene. With 4 bases removed from V and 7 bases from J, the gap between germline ends came to 11 bases. CDR1 SGHTS and CDR2 YDEGEE come from the germline V gene. This CDR3 comprises 12 residues. CDR3 sequence (DNA): TGTGCCAGCAGCGTTGGAAGAGTTGAAGCTTTCTTT. This codes for CASSVGRVEAFF.

This clone has just one count. The rearrangement joins TRBV7-9 to TRBJ1-3; D is uncertain. The CDR3 length is 17 residues. In germline, CDR1 is SEHNR, CDR2 FQNEAQ (reference sequence). V was clipped by 0 bases and J by 0 bases, with 12 bases between them. The CDR3 DNA sequence: TGTGCCAGCAGCTTAGCGCGTCTAGTAAGCTCTGGAAACACCATATATTTT. This gives the protein CASSLARLVSSGNTIYF. Using reference TRBV7-9 and TRBJ1-3 for the parts outside the CDR3, the full variable domain is DTGVSQNPRHKITKRGQNVTFRCDPISEHNRLYWYRQTLGQGPEFLTYFQNEAQLEKSRLLSDRFSAERPKGSFSTLEIQRTEQGDSAMYLCASSLARLVSSGNTIYFGEGSWLTVV.

The chain combines TRBV5-4 with TRBJ1-2; 8 bases match TRBD1. J lost 8 bases, V lost 2 bases, and 8 bases had no gene match. This CDR3 is 14 amino acids long. Germline-derived CDR1 and CDR2 are SGHNT and YYREEE (reference sequence). The CDR3: CASSLAGGARGYTF. The DNA for the CDR3 is TGTGCCAGCAGCTTAGCAGGGGGCGCTAGGGGCTACACCTTC. Together with reference TRBV5-4 and TRBJ1-2, the CDR3 gives the full variable domain: ETGVTQSPTHLIKTRGQQVTLRCSSQSGHNTVSWYQQALGQGPQFIFQYYREEENGRGNFPPRFSGLQFPNYSSELNVNALELDDSALYLCASSLAGGARGYTFGSGTRLTVV.

The chain recombines TRBV7-9 with TRBJ2-1; D unclear. CDR1 SEHNR and CDR2 FQNEAQ come from the germline V gene (reference sequence). V was clipped by 5 bases and J by 5 bases, with 22 bases between them. This CDR3 region has 17 residues. Here the CDR3 DNA reads TGTGCCAGCAGCACTCGCCAGGCCCCGGAAAGGGACAATGAGCAGTTCTTC. Amino acid sequence: CASSTRQAPERDNEQFF.

V is TRBV7-9 and J is TRBJ1-2; TRBD1 is a possible D gene (6 bases). V dropped 3 bases and J dropped 1 base, with 9 bases sitting between them. Germline CDR1 is SEHNR and CDR2 is FQNEAQ (reference sequence). This CDR3 has 14 residues. The CDR3 nucleotides read TGTGCCAGCAGCTTCCGGGACATTAACTATGGCTACACCTTC. It codes for CASSFRDINYGYTF.

The genes are TRBV27 and TRBJ2-2; weak D call: TRBD2 (6 bases). Trimming removed 7 bases at V and 7 bases at J, with 13 bases between. Germline CDR1 is MNHEY and CDR2 is SMNVEV (reference sequence). The CDR3 contains 13 residues. The CDR3: CASTVGGVGELFF. CDR3 DNA: TGTGCCAGCACCGTGGGGGGAGTCGGGGAGCTGTTTTTT.

The chain employs TRBV19 and TRBJ2-3, with 10 bases matching TRBD2. The CDR3 length is 17 residues. J gave up 4 bases and V 3 bases, and 10 bases lay outside the gene matches. In germline, CDR1 is LNHDA, CDR2 SQIVND (reference sequence). The CDR3 DNA sequence: TGTGCCAGTAGTATCCCTAGCGGGAGCCGTTTCGCAGATACGCAGTATTTT. As protein: CASSIPSGSRFADTQYF. Together with reference TRBV19 and TRBJ2-3, the CDR3 gives the full variable domain: DGGITQSPKYLFRKEGQNVTLSCEQNLNHDAMYWYRQDPGQGLRLIYYSQIVNDFQKGDIAEGYSVSREKKESFPLTVTSAQKNPTAFYLCASSIPSGSRFADTQYFGPGTRLTVL.

Comments on this clone: Additional DNA sequences in this sample encode the identical CDR3. The chain recombines TRBV27 with TRBJ1-5, with a weak D call TRBD1 (5 bases). The CDR3 contains 14 residues. CDR1 and CDR2 (germline): MNHEY, SMNVEV (reference sequence). Trimming shortened V by 8 bases and J by 4 bases, and 15 bases separated the two germline ends. The CDR3 spells CASRFGGSNQPQHF. The CDR3 DNA reads TGTGCCAGCCGATTCGGGGGAAGTAATCAGCCCCAGCATTTT.

The chain employs TRBV30 and TRBJ2-7; possible D gene TRBD2, 6 bases. Germline V gene sequence: CDR1 GTSNPN, CDR2 SVGIG (reference sequence). The CDR3 length is 13 residues. Trimming took 4 bases from V and 5 from J, leaving 15 bases between them. This CDR3 reads CAWMEAGRHEQYF. The DNA of the CDR3 is TGTGCCTGGATGGAGGCGGGACGCCACGAGCAGTACTTC. Looking up the rest from reference TRBV30 and TRBJ2-7 gives the full variable domain: SQTIHQWPATLVQPVGSPLSLECTVEGTSNPNLYWYRQAAGRGLQLLFYSVGIGQISSEVPQNLSASRPQDRQFILSSKKLLLSDSGFYLCAWMEAGRHEQYFGPGTRLTVT.